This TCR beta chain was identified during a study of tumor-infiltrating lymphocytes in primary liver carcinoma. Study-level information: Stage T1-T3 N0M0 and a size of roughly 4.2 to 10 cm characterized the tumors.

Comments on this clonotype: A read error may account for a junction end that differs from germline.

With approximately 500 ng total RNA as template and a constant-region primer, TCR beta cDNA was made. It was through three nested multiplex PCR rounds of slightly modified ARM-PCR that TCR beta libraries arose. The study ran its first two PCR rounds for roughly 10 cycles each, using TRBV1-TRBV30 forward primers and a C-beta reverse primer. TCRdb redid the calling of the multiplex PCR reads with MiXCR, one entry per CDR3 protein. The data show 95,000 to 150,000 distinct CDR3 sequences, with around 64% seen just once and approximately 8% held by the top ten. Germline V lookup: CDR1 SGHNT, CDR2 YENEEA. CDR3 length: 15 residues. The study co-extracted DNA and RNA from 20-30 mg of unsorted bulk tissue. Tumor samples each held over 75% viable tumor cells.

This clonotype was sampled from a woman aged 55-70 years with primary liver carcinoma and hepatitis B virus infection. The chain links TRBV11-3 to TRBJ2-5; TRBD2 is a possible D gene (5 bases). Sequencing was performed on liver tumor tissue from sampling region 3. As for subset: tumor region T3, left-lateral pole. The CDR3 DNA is TGTGCCAACAGCCGAGGGAGCTGGAGAGGACAGACCCAGTACTTC. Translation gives CANSRGSWRGQTQYF.